The 24 T cell receptor beta chains listed next were all sequenced from one sample in a study of blood T cells in healthy people across ages (dated by TCRdb to between 2014 and 2016). The receptor library was made with 5' RACE. Sequencing took place on an Illumina HiSeq 2500. A second PCR of roughly 7 to 11 cycles was performed with a sample-barcoded 5' primer and a J-beta primer mix. In TCRdb, the public reads were trimmed at Q25 with fastp and aligned with MiXCR, with productive beta chains retained. CDR3 protein sequences are deduplicated, and each keeps its most common genes and DNA. The sample table holds about 1 million distinct CDR3 sequences, of which over 35% were seen once. Together, the top ten hold 18% of the sample. Material: blood. The receptors were gathered from a woman in her fifties or sixties in good health.

The chain couples TRBV30 to TRBJ2-1, with D perhaps matching TRBD2 (5 bases). V was pared by 1 base and J by 4 bases, with 8 bases between. The CDR3 runs to 13 residues. Germline CDR1 reads GTSNPN; CDR2 reads SVGIG (reference sequence). The CDR3 sequence is CAWSDAGYNEQFF. In nucleotides, the CDR3 is TGTGCCTGGAGTGATGCGGGTTACAATGAGCAGTTCTTC.

The chain has TRBV29-1 and TRBJ1-2; D is possibly TRBD1 (6 bases). This CDR3 has 12 amino acids. CDR1 and CDR2 (germline): SQVTM, ANQGSEA. The ends were cut back, 3 bases at V and 7 bases at J, with 12 bases in the middle. The CDR3 sequence is CSVDRGGPGYTF. The CDR3 DNA sequence: TGCAGCGTTGATAGGGGGGGGCCTGGCTACACCTTC.

In this sample, this clonotype turned up a few times. This sequence joins TRBV29-1 and TRBJ1-5; the match to TRBD1 covers 8 bases. The germline V gene has CDR1 SQVTM and CDR2 ANQGSEA. This CDR3 has 14 residues. J lost 7 bases, V lost 6 bases, and 11 bases had no gene match. In DNA form, the CDR3 reads TGCAGCGTCGCAACGGGGACAGGTGGGCAGCCCCAGCATTTT. This translates into CSVATGTGGQPQHF.

J is TRBJ2-1 and V is TRBV11-2; D gene ambiguous. Germline V gene sequence: CDR1 SGHAT, CDR2 FQNNGV. V shed 4 bases and J shed 3 bases, with 13 bases lying between them. The CDR3 is made up of 15 amino acids. The CDR3 here is CASSSSRTHYNEQFF. The DNA of the CDR3 is TGTGCCAGCAGCTCTTCGAGAACCCACTACAATGAGCAGTTCTTC.

V gene TRBV9 combines with J gene TRBJ2-3; D might be TRBD2 (5 bases). Germline V gene data show CDR1 as SGDLS and CDR2 as YYNGEE. This CDR3 contains 14 residues. Between the trimmed V and J ends, which lost 0 bases and 3 bases, there was a span of 8 bases. The CDR3 DNA is TGTGCCAGCAGCGTAGTGGTAGCGACAGATACGCAGTATTTT. Its translation: CASSVVVATDTQYF.

V is TRBV13 and J is TRBJ1-1; the D is unclear. The CDR3 contains 15 residues. The ends were cut back, 4 bases at V and 4 bases at J, with 16 bases in the middle. Germline V gene lookup returns CDR1 PRHDT and CDR2 FYEKMQ (reference sequence). The CDR3, as DNA: TGTGCCAGCAGCTCCTCGGAGGGCACATCCACTGAAGCTTTCTTT. Residues: CASSSSEGTSTEAFF.

This chain joins TRBV24-1 and TRBJ2-3, with D possibly TRBD1 on 6 matching bases. Germline-derived CDR1 and CDR2 are KGHDR and SFDVKD. The CDR3 runs 15 residues. Trimming shortened V by 5 bases and J by 2 bases, and 13 bases separated the two germline ends. In nucleotides, the CDR3 is TGTGCCACCAGTGGAGGGGGTGGATCCACAGATACGCAGTATTTT. Its protein product is CATSGGGGSTDTQYF.

This sequence joins TRBV13 and TRBJ2-1; 9 nucleotides match TRBD2. The germline V gene has CDR1 PRHDT and CDR2 FYEKMQ (reference sequence). V gave up 5 bases and J gave up 7 bases; unmatched junction bases: 12. This CDR3 spans 16 amino acids. The CDR3 nucleotides read TGTGCCAGCAGCCCCCCAAGCGGGAGGACAGCGAATGAGCAGTTCTTC. Protein product: CASSPPSGRTANEQFF.

The chain combines TRBV3-1 with TRBJ2-5; 11 bases match TRBD2. The CDR3 consists of 16 residues. J gave up 4 bases and V 2 bases, and 6 bases lay outside the gene matches. Germline V lookup: CDR1 LGHDT, CDR2 YNNKEL (reference sequence). The CDR3 nucleotides read TGTGCCAGCAGCCAAAGTAGCGGGAGGGCCTCAGAGACCCAGTACTTC. It encodes CASSQSSGRASETQYF.

This clonotype was counted between two and nine times. The chain recombines TRBV11-2 with TRBJ2-7; no clear D. V was clipped by 1 base and J by 0 bases, with 10 bases between them. The CDR3 consists of 15 residues. Germline V gives CDR1 SGHAT, CDR2 FQNNGV. The CDR3 DNA follows: TGTGCCAGCAGCTTAGTTGACCGCCTCTCCTACGAGCAGTACTTC. Protein product: CASSLVDRLSYEQYF.

The chain is built from TRBV27 and TRBJ2-7, with 9 positions matching TRBD2. The CDR3 has 15 residues. Trimming cost V 7 bases and J 7 bases; bases outside gene matches: 14. CDR1 MNHEY and CDR2 SMNVEV come from the germline V gene (reference sequence). The CDR3 DNA is TGTGCCAGCAATGTTGCGGGAGGGCCTTATGGTGAGCAGTACTTC. Residues: CASNVAGGPYGEQYF.

The chain combines TRBV12-3 or TRBV12-4 with TRBJ1-1, with D perhaps TRBD1 (6 bases). The V and J ends lost 6 bases and 5 bases respectively, with 19 bases between them. The CDR3 spans 15 residues. The CDR3 reads CASRDIGGGDTEAFF. The CDR3 coding sequence is TGTGCCAGCAGAGATATAGGAGGGGGAGATACTGAAGCTTTCTTT.

A few counts support this clonotype. The chain couples TRBV20-1 to TRBJ2-7, with D possibly TRBD1 on 6 matching bases. V was shortened by 6 bases and J by 3 bases, with 21 bases between the two germline ends. CDR1 and CDR2 (germline): DFQATT, SNEGSKA (reference sequence). The CDR3 spans 15 residues. The CDR3 nucleotides are TGCAGTGCCAGCCAGGTGGGGGCAAGCGGCTACGAGCAGTACTTC. Translated: CSASQVGASGYEQYF.

This clonotype showed up just a few times. V usage is TRBV3-1 and J usage is TRBJ2-7, with D possibly being TRBD1 (5 bases). Trimming cost V 2 bases and J 5 bases, with 19 bases left between them. Germline CDR1 and CDR2: LGHDT and YNNKEL (reference sequence). The CDR3 has 16 residues. The CDR3 loop reads CASSQSTVTRDHEQYF. The CDR3 region has the DNA TGTGCCAGCAGCCAATCAACCGTAACCAGGGATCACGAGCAGTACTTC.

The chain employs TRBV5-1 and TRBJ2-5, with 10 bases identical to TRBD1. Near its end, the DNA agrees better with TRBJ2-7, so the J call may be wrong. The CDR3 runs to 18 residues. Germline loops: CDR1 SGHRS, CDR2 YFSETQ. The CDR3 DNA follows: TGCGCCAGCAGCTCGAACCTACTCTCGGGACAGGGGTATTACGAGCAGTACTTC. Its protein is CASSSNLLSGQGYYEQYF.

This clonotype was detected only a few times. As DNA, the CDR3 is TGTGCCACCAGCAGGACACGGCCCCCGGGACCCTACAATGAGCAGTTCTTC. This encodes CATSRTRPPGPYNEQFF. V usage is TRBV15 and J usage is TRBJ2-1, with D perhaps matching TRBD1 or TRBD2 (5 bases each). CDR1 and CDR2 (germline): LNHNV, YYDKDF (reference sequence). The CDR3 is 17 amino acids. Trimming removed 3 bases at V and 2 bases at J, with 17 bases between.

There are a few counts of this clonotype. The chain has TRBV7-2 and TRBJ2-7; a possible D gene is TRBD2 (6 bases). The CDR3 totals 15 residues. Trimming removed 6 bases from V and 0 bases from J, with 15 bases in between. Germline V lookup: CDR1 SGHTA, CDR2 FQGNSA. The CDR3 sequence is CASSKLGGGSYEQYF. CDR3 DNA: TGTGCCAGCAGTAAATTGGGGGGAGGCTCCTACGAGCAGTACTTC.

The J gene is TRBJ2-5, the V gene TRBV14, with D maybe TRBD2 (5 bases). V was cut by 6 bases and J by 2 bases, with 10 bases left in between. The CDR3 contains 13 residues. Germline CDR1 is SGHDN and CDR2 is FVKESK. The CDR3 sequence: CASRAAAQETQYF. CDR3 in DNA: TGTGCCAGCAGAGCAGCGGCTCAAGAGACCCAGTACTTC.

This clonotype appeared a few times. V is TRBV18 and J is TRBJ1-2; unclear D gene. The CDR3 is made up of 14 amino acids. Germline values: CDR1 KGHSH, CDR2 LQKENI. V shed 0 bases and J shed 5 bases, with 10 bases lying between them. The CDR3 protein is CASSPPAGKYGYTF. The CDR3 nucleotides are TGTGCCAGCTCACCACCGGCGGGAAAGTATGGCTACACCTTC.

The V gene is TRBV20-1, the J gene TRBJ2-3, with 7 positions matching TRBD2. CDR1 is DFQATT, CDR2 SNEGSKA, per germline (reference sequence). The CDR3 runs to 17 residues. Trimming removed 0 bases from V and 5 bases from J; junction bases left unmatched: 14. The CDR3 reads CSARDPTSTLRIDTQYF. CDR3 bases: TGCAGTGCTAGAGATCCGACTAGCACTCTCCGCATAGATACGCAGTATTTT.

The J gene is TRBJ2-1, the V gene TRBV20-1; 7 bases are a match to TRBD2. With 6 bases clipped from V and 8 bases from J, the junction kept 7 bases outside the gene matches. Germline assignment: CDR1 DFQATT and CDR2 SNEGSKA (reference sequence). The CDR3 consists of 12 residues. The CDR3 bases are TGCAGTGCGGGCGGGAGAAGCGATGAGCAGTTCTTC. Translation gives CSAGGRSDEQFF.

The chain joins TRBV20-1 to TRBJ2-5; 13 nucleotides match TRBD2. The J call may be incorrect, as the DNA end agrees better with TRBJ2-7. Germline CDR1 is DFQATT and CDR2 is SNEGSKA (reference sequence). CDR3 length: 18 amino acids. The CDR3 region has the DNA TGCAGTGCTAGAGATCGACTAGCGGGAGGTACCACGTCGGACGAGCAGTACTTC. It translates to CSARDRLAGGTTSDEQYF.

The table lists this clonotype with a few counts. The chain recombines TRBV7-9 with TRBJ1-2; D may be TRBD1 (5 bases). Trimming pared 3 bases from V and 4 bases from J, leaving 12 bases between. Germline V CDR1 and CDR2: SEHNR, FQNEAQ (reference sequence). This CDR3 has 14 amino acids. CDR3 in amino acids: CASSLGDSFYGYTF. The DNA of the CDR3 is TGTGCCAGCAGCTTGGGGGACTCCTTCTATGGCTACACCTTC.

The CDR3 sequence is CASSLHPSGQERDEQFF. CDR3 nucleotide sequence: TGTGCCAGCAGCCTGCACCCTAGCGGCCAGGAGAGAGATGAGCAGTTCTTC. This chain joins TRBV7-9 and TRBJ2-1, with TRBD2 matching over 7 bases. V dropped 5 bases and J dropped 8; count of bases not matched to a gene: 18. Germline loops: CDR1 SEHNR, CDR2 FQNEAQ (reference sequence). The CDR3 runs to 17 residues.